This is a list of T cell receptor beta chains from one sample in a study of TIL therapy for anti-PD-1-resistant metastatic lung cancer. TCRdb keeps only in-frame clones here, not all; method: immunoSEQ multiplex PCR. The sample holds more than 45,000 clones, about 73% seen once. The sequences come from blood, collected at baseline. The receptors here all came from a person aged 25-79 years with non-small cell lung cancer. CDR3s include the opening cysteine and the closing phenylalanine or tryptophan. A D gene is named only where the DNA matches it firmly. A clone size is listed for some rows: how often the clone was seen (once, few, many), or a class if it is expanded.

- TRBJ2-5 - TRBV7-2 TGTGCCAGCTCCCTGTCGACTGTTGAGACCCAGTACTTC CASSLSTVETQYF
- TRBJ2-1 - TRBV9 TGTGCCAGCAGCGTAGTATCGGGTTTGTACAATGAGCAGTTCTTC CASSVVSGLYNEQFF
- TRBJ1-2 - TRBV5-1 TGCGCCAGCAGCTTGGAGGGTTTCGAGTATGGCTACACCTTC CASSLEGFEYGYTF
few TRBJ1-2 - TRBV13 TGTGCCAGCAGCTTAGGATTGGGGGTGGACGGCTACACCTTC CASSLGLGVDGYTF
- TRBJ2-7 TRBD2 TRBV4-3 TGCGCCAGCAGCCAAGAGGTAGCGGGGGCCTACGAGCAGTACTTC CASSQEVAGAYEQYF
- TRBJ2-1 TRBD1 TRBV29-1 TGCAGCGTTCCCCGGGACAGGGGCTACAATGAGCAGTTCTTC CSVPRDRGYNEQFF
- TRBJ1-5 - TRBV10-3 TGTGCCATCAGTGACAACTCCAATCAGCCCCAGCATTTT CAISDNSNQPQHF
- TRBJ2-2 TRBD1 TRBV7-9 TGTGCCAGCAGCTTCGGGACAGGGGTCCCCGGGGAGCTGTTTTTT CASSFGTGVPGELFF
- TRBJ1-2 - TRBV27 TGTGCCAGCAGTCGGAATATTGTTAACTATGGCTACACCTTC CASSRNIVNYGYTF
- TRBJ2-2 - TRBV5-1 TGCGCCAGCAGCTTGGAAGGGTCCGGGGAGCTGTTTTTT CASSLEGSGELFF
- TRBJ2-5 - TRBV2 TGTGCCAGCAGTGAACGGGGTATTCGGGAGACCCAGTACTTC CASSERGIRETQYF
- TRBJ1-5 TRBD1 TRBV5-1 TGCGCCAGCAGCTTGACAGGGGGTTATAGCAATCAGCCCCAGCATTTT CASSLTGGYSNQPQHF
few TRBJ1-6 - TRBV5-1 TGCGCCAGCAGCTTGGAAGGGACACGGAATTCACCCCTCCACTTT CASSLEGTRNSPLHF
few TRBJ1-2 - TRBV5-6 TGTGCCAGCAGCTTGTGGGCCGATTGGGGAGGTGGTGGCTACACCTTC CASSLWADWGGGGYTF
- TRBJ2-5 - TRBV6-1 TGTGCCAGCAGGGCGGGACAAGAGACCCAGTACTTC CASRAGQETQYF
- TRBJ2-3 - TRBV29-1 TGCAGCGTTGAAGGGGCAGGGAGAGGCAATACGCAGTATTTT CSVEGAGRGNTQYF
- TRBJ1-5 - TRBV4-2 TGTGCCAGCAGCCAAGACAGCGTCCAGCCCCAGCATTTT CASSQDSVQPQHF
- TRBJ1-5 - TRBV4-1 TGCGCCAGCAGCCAAGGAAGGGTTGGCAATCAGCCCCAGCATTTT CASSQGRVGNQPQHF
once TRBJ2-7 TRBD2 TRBV9 TGTGCCAGCGCCGGGACTAGCGGGGCCTGGGAGCAGTACTTC CASAGTSGAWEQYF
- TRBJ2-3 TRBD1 TRBV4-3 TGCGCCAGCAGCCAGGGACAGGGGAACACAGATACGCAGTATTTT CASSQGQGNTDTQYF
once TRBJ1-2 - TRBV10-1 TGCGCCAGCAGTGAGTCTCGGAACAGTAACTATGGCTACACCTTC CASSESRNSNYGYTF
- TRBJ1-5 - TRBV10-3 TGTGCCATCAGTGATGGAGGGGCGTTGACCCGCAATCAGCCCCAGCATTTT CAISDGGALTRNQPQHF
- TRBJ2-3 - TRBV2 TGTGCCAGCAGTCCAGGGCCCACAGATACGCAGTATTTT CASSPGPTDTQYF
- TRBJ2-2 TRBD2 TRBV19 TGTGCCACAGGACTAGCGGGAGGAAGCGGGGAGCTGTTTTTT CATGLAGGSGELFF
- TRBJ1-5 TRBD1 TRBV27 TGTGCCAGCAGTGCCGGACAGGGGCGCGGCAATCAGCCCCAGCATTTT CASSAGQGRGNQPQHF
- TRBJ2-2 - TRBV4-3 TGCGCCAGCAGCCAAGAATCCCAAAACACCGGGGAGCTGTTTTTT CASSQESQNTGELFF
- TRBJ2-7 TRBD1 TRBV7-7 TGTGCCAGCAGCGCCGGGACAGCCTACGAGCAGTACTTC CASSAGTAYEQYF